Detailed here is one T cell receptor beta chain. Its cognate antigen is unknown. Germline values: CDR1 ENHRY, CDR2 SYGVKD. The trim removed 0 bases at V and 3 bases at J, leaving 5 bases unmatched. This CDR3 region has 17 residues. The immunoSEQ assay was version 4, run in survey mode. The repertoire was sequenced with immunoSEQ multiplex PCR; TCRdb's copy has only in-frame clones and lacks some. Of around 42,000 clones listed, around three quarters are singletons. The source of the sample is a study of persistence of HIV-infected CD4 T cells. Study observations and caveats: TCRbeta richness was lower in CMV- and Gag-responding cells than in anti-CD3/anti-CD28-responding cells.

Cells were stimulated with overlapping HIV-1 Gag 15-mer peptides. CD40L/CD69 double-negative CD45RO-high memory CD4+ T cells were collected. The sequence came from an adult man with HIV who was CMV-seropositive. The sequencing here drew on CD4+ T cells sorted from PBMCs after roughly 18-hour stimulation, taken from a patient who received antiretroviral therapy. The chain links TRBV10-3 to TRBJ2-6, with 7 bases lining up with TRBD2. The CDR3 nucleotides read TGTGCCATCAGTGAGTCGGGAGGGGTTAGTGGGGCCAACGTCCTGACTTTC. Translating it yields CAISESGGVSGANVLTF.